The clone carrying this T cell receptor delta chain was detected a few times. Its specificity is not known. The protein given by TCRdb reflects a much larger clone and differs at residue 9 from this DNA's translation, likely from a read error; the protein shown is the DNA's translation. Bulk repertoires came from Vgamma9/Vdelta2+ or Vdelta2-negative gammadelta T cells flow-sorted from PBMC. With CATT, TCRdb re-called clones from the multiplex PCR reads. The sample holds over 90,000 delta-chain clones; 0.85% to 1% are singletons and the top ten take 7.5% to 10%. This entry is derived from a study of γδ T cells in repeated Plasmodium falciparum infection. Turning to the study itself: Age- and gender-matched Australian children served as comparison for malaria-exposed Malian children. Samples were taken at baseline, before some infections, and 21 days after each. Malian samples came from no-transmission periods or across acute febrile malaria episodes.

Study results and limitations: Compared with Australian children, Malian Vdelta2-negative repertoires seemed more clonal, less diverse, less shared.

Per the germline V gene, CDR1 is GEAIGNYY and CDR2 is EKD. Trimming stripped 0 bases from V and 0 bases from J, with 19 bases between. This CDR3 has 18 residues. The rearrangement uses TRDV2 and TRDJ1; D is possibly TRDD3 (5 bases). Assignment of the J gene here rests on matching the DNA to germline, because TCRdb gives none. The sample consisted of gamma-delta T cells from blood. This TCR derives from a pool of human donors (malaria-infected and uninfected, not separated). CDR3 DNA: TGTGCCTGTGACACCATTTCCCGGGTGGGGTTAGACACCGATAAACTCATCTTT. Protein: CACDTISRVGLDTDKLIF.